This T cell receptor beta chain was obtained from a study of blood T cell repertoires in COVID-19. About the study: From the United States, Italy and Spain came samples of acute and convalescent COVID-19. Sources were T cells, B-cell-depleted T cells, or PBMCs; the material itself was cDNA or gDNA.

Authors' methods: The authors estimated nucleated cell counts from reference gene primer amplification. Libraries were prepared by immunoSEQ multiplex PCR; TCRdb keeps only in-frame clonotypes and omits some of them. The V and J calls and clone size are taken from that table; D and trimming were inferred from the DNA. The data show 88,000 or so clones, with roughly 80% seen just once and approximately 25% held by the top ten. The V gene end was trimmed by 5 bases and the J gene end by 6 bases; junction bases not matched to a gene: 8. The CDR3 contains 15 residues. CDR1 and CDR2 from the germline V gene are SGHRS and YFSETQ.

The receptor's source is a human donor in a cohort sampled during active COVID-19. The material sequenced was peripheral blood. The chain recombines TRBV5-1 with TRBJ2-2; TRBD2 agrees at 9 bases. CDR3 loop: CASSIGSGSPGELFF. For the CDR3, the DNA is TGCGCCAGCAGTATCGGTAGCGGGAGCCCCGGGGAGCTGTTTTTT.